A few counts support the clone carrying this TCR beta chain. This record belongs to a study of cytomegalovirus exposure and HLA in healthy donors. The PCR employed 60 Vbeta primers together with 13 Jbeta primers. The protocol was immunoSEQ multiplex PCR, while the TCRdb copy is restricted to in-frame clones and leaves out a portion. Of 130,000 or so clones in the sample, 60% to 85% were seen once. This receptor was taken from a man aged 35 to 55 in good health and CMV-seronegative. Sequenced: PBMCs.

For the CDR3, the DNA is TGCGCCAGCAGCTGGGAACAGGGGGTCACCGGGGAGCTGTTTTTT. Residues: CASSWEQGVTGELFF. This sequence joins TRBV5-1 and TRBJ2-2; TRBD1 matches 8 bases. Germline V gene data show CDR1 as SGHRS and CDR2 as YFSETQ. Trimming removed 3 bases from V and 4 bases from J; junction bases left unmatched: 5. The CDR3 spans 15 residues.